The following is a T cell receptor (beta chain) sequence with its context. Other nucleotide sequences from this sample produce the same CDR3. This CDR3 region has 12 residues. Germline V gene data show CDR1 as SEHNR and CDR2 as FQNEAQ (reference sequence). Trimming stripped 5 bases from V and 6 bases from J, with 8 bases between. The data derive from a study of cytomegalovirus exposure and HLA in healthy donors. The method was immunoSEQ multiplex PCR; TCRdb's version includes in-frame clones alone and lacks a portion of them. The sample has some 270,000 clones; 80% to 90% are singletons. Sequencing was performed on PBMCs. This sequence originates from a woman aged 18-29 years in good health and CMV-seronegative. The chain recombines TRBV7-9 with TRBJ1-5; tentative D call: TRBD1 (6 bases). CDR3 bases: TGTGCCAGCAGCCTACAGGGTCAGCCCCAGCATTTT. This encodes CASSLQGQPQHF.